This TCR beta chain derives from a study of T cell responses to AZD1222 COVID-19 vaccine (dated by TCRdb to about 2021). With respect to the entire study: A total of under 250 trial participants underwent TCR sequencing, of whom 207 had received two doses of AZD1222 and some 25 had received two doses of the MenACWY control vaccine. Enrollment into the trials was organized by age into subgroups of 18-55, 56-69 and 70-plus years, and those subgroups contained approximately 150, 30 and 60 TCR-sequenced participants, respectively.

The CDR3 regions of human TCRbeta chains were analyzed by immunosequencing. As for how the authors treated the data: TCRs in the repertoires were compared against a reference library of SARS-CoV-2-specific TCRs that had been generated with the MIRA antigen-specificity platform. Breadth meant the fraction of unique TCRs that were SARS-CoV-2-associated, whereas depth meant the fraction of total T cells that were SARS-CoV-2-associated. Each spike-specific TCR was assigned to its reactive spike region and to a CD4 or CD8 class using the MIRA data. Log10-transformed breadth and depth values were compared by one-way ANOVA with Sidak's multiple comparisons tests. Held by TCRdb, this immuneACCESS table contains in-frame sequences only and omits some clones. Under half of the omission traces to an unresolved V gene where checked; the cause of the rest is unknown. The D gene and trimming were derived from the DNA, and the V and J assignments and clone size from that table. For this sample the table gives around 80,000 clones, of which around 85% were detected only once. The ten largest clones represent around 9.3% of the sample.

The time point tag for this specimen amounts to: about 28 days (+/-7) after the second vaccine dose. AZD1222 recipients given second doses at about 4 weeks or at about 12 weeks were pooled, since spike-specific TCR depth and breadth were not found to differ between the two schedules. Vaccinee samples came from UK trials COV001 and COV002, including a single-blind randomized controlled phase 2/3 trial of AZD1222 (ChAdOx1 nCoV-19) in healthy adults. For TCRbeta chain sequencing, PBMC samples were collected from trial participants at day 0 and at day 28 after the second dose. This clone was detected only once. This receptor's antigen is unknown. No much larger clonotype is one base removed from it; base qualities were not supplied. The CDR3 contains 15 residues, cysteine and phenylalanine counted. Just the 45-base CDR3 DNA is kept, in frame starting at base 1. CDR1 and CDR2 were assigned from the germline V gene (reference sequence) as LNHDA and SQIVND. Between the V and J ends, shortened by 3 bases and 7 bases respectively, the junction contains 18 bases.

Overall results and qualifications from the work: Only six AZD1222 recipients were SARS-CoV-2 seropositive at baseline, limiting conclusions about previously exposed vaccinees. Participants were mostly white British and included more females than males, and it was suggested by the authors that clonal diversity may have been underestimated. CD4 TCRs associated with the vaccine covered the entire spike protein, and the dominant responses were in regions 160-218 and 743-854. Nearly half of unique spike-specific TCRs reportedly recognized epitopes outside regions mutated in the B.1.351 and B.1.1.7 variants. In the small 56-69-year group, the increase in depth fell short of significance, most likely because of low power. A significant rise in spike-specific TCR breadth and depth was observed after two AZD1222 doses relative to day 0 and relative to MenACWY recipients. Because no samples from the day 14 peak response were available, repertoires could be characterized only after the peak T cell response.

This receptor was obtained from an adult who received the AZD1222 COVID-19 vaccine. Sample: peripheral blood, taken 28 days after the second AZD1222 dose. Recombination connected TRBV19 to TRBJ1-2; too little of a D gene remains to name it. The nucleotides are TGTGCCAGTAGTATTGGACGAGATTGGAGTGGTGGCTACACCTTC. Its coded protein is CASSIGRDWSGGYTF.